The 21 T cell receptor beta chains below were found in one sample sequenced in a study of blood T cell repertoires in COVID-19. Libraries were prepared by immunoSEQ multiplex PCR; TCRdb keeps only in-frame clonotypes and omits some of them. The data contain 160,000 or so clones, 65% to 85% of them seen just once; the ten biggest clones take up approximately 6%. The sample was PBMCs or T cells enriched from blood (not recorded which). The receptors come from a man aged 35 to 55 who had recovered from COVID-19.

The chain joins TRBV28 to TRBJ2-1; 9 positions match TRBD2. CDR3 length: 18 amino acids. Germline CDR1 MDHEN, CDR2 SYDVKM. V was clipped by 6 bases and J by 0 bases; unmatched bases: 12. This CDR3 reads CASREVSSGTSSYNEQFF. CDR3 sequence (DNA): TGTGCCAGCAGGGAGGTCTCTAGCGGGACTAGCTCCTACAATGAGCAGTTCTTC.

The chain combines TRBV6-4 with TRBJ2-3; D might be TRBD2 (5 bases). Germline loops: CDR1 MRHNA, CDR2 SNTAGT. V was trimmed by 6 bases and J by 4 bases, leaving 20 bases between them. The CDR3 spans 16 residues. The DNA of the CDR3 is TGTGCCAGCAGCGCTGTACCGGGATTATCGGCAGATACGCAGTATTTT. It codes for CASSAVPGLSADTQYF.

V usage is TRBV7-3 and J usage is TRBJ2-5, with D maybe TRBD2 (6 bases). CDR1 and CDR2 (germline): SGHTA, FQGTGA. The CDR3 contains 12 residues. Trimming pared 3 bases from V and 5 bases from J, leaving 7 bases between. CDR3 DNA sequence: TGTGCCAGCAGCTTTGGGGGGGAGACCCAGTACTTC. Translation: CASSFGGETQYF.

CDR3 sequence reads: CATSARTLSSYNEQFF. In DNA, the CDR3 is TGTGCCACCAGTGCCCGGACACTAAGCTCCTACAATGAGCAGTTCTTC. The chain is built from TRBV24-1 and TRBJ2-1, with D perhaps TRBD1 (5 bases). Germline V CDR1 and CDR2: KGHDR, SFDVKD. V lost 5 bases, J lost 0 bases, and 13 bases lay in between. The CDR3 contains 16 residues.

This clone was detected once. The CDR3 region has the DNA TGTGCCAGCAGTAACAGGGCCGGGGAGCTGTTTTTT. Translation: CASSNRAGELFF. This chain joins TRBV6-5 and TRBJ2-2; weak D call: TRBD1 (6 bases). This CDR3 has 12 amino acids. Germline V gene data show CDR1 as MNHEY and CDR2 as SVGAGI. Trimming shortened V by 5 bases and J by 6 bases, and 7 bases separated the two germline ends.

This chain uses TRBV28 with TRBJ1-4, with 7 bases aligning to TRBD1. CDR3 length equals 15 residues. Germline V gene lookup returns CDR1 MDHEN and CDR2 SYDVKM. The V and J ends lost 2 bases and 11 bases, in that order; junction bases with no gene match: 11. CDR3 DNA: TGTGCCAGCAGTTTAGGGGCAGGGGGGTATGGGAAACTGTTTTTT. Protein sequence: CASSLGAGGYGKLFF.

The rearrangement uses TRBV30 and TRBJ1-5; D is possibly TRBD1 (6 bases). Trimming took off 3 bases at V and 6 bases at J, with 18 bases between the two ends. CDR1 is GTSNPN, CDR2 SVGIG, per germline (reference sequence). The CDR3 spans 15 residues. The CDR3 region is CAWREQGGLGQPQHF. The CDR3 DNA follows: TGTGCCTGGAGGGAACAGGGTGGTCTGGGTCAGCCCCAGCATTTT.

The genes are TRBV7-6 and TRBJ2-7; 9 bases line up with TRBD2. Germline CDR1 SGHVS, CDR2 FNYEAQ. The CDR3 sequence is 15 residues long. V was pared by 5 bases and J by 3 bases, with 8 bases of the junction left unmatched. The CDR3 DNA follows: TGTGCCAGCAGCGACAGCGGGGGGCCCTACTACGAGCAGTACTTC. Translated, it gives CASSDSGGPYYEQYF.

The chain couples TRBV4-1 to TRBJ2-2; TRBD2 is a possible D gene (6 bases). The CDR3 is 16 residues long. Trimming pared 3 bases from V and 0 bases from J, leaving 11 bases between. CDR1 is MGHRA, CDR2 YSYEKL, per germline. The CDR3 sequence: CASSHPGGANTGELFF. The CDR3 DNA is TGCGCCAGCAGCCACCCCGGGGGAGCGAACACCGGGGAGCTGTTTTTT.

This chain links TRBV6-6 with TRBJ1-1; a possible D gene is TRBD1 (6 bases). Germline V gives CDR1 MNHNY, CDR2 SVGAGI (reference sequence). This CDR3 region has 16 residues. Trimming shortened V by 5 bases and J by 1 base, and 17 bases separated the two germline ends. The CDR3 region is CASSRRTGTANTEAFF. In DNA, the CDR3 is TGTGCCAGCAGTCGACGTACAGGGACGGCGAACACTGAAGCTTTCTTT.

V usage is TRBV9 and J usage is TRBJ1-6; no clear D gene. The CDR3 is made up of 15 amino acids. The germline CDR1 and CDR2 sequences are SGDLS and YYNGEE. The ends were cut back, 3 bases at V and 4 bases at J, with 11 bases in the middle. The CDR3 sequence: CASSASEQYNSPLHF. CDR3 DNA: TGTGCCAGCAGCGCTTCCGAGCAATATAATTCACCCCTCCACTTT.

CDR3: CASGPGRTDTQYF. CDR3 in DNA: TGTGCCAGCGGCCCGGGTCGCACAGATACGCAGTATTTT. This chain joins TRBV7-2 and TRBJ2-3; D is ambiguous. The CDR3 runs 13 residues. The germline CDR1 and CDR2 sequences are SGHTA and FQGNSA. V lost 8 bases and J lost 1, with 10 bases in between. Supplemented by reference TRBV7-2 and TRBJ2-3, the full variable domain reads GAGVSQSPSNKVTEKGKDVELRCDPISGHTALYWYRQSLGQGLEFLIYFQGNSAPDKSGLPSDRFSAERTGGSVSTLTIQRTQQEDSAVYLCASGPGRTDTQYFGPGTRLTVL.

The chain couples TRBV29-1 to TRBJ2-3; a possible D gene is TRBD1 (7 bases). The CDR3 contains 13 residues. CDR1 SQVTM and CDR2 ANQGSEA come from the germline V gene. V gave up 3 bases and J gave up 5 bases, with 12 bases separating them. CDR3 nucleotide sequence: TGCAGCGTTGAGGAGGGGGCTGGAGATACGCAGTATTTT. This sequence encodes CSVEEGAGDTQYF.

The J gene is TRBJ2-3, the V gene TRBV3-1 (or the pseudogene TRBV3-2), with a tentative D call TRBD1 (5 bases). The CDR3 extends over 14 amino acids. The germline gives CDR1 LGHDT, CDR2 YNNKEL (reference sequence). V lost 2 bases, J lost 6 bases, and 12 bases lay in between. CDR3 DNA: TGTGCCAGCAGCCAATCAGGGATCACCGATACGCAGTATTTT. This sequence encodes CASSQSGITDTQYF.

The rearrangement links TRBV6-6 to TRBJ1-5; D may be TRBD1 (5 bases). Germline V gives CDR1 MNHNY, CDR2 SVGAGI (reference sequence). The ends were cut back, 8 bases at V and 7 bases at J, with 21 bases in the middle. There are 15 residues in the CDR3. CDR3 protein: CASRSSGVDRQPQHF. The CDR3 bases are TGTGCCAGCCGCTCCTCGGGGGTGGACCGACAGCCCCAGCATTTT.

The chain has TRBV7-3 and TRBJ1-6; weak D call: TRBD1 (6 bases). This CDR3 is 14 amino acids long. The germline V and J ends were trimmed by 2 bases and 10 bases, with 12 bases remaining between them. Germline V CDR1 and CDR2: SGHTA, FQGTGA. CDR3 DNA: TGTGCCAGCAGCTTATACCCAGGGGACTCACCCCTCCACTTT. This encodes CASSLYPGDSPLHF.

The rearrangement joins TRBV15 to TRBJ1-1, with D perhaps matching TRBD1 (6 bases). The V end was cut by 1 base, the J end by 9 bases, with 12 bases between. Per germline, CDR1 LNHNV and CDR2 YYDKDF (reference sequence). This CDR3 spans 13 amino acids. The CDR3 spells CATSRVRGSQAFF. In DNA form, the CDR3 reads TGTGCCACCAGCAGAGTAAGGGGGAGTCAAGCTTTCTTT. Complete variable domain (other parts from reference TRBV15 and TRBJ1-1): DAMVIQNPRYQVTQFGKPVTLSCSQTLNHNVMYWYQQKSSQAPKLLFHYYDKDFNNEADTPDNFQSRRPNTSFCFLDIRSPGLGDTAMYLCATSRVRGSQAFFGQGTRLTVV.

This chain uses TRBV4-1 with TRBJ2-1; 9 nucleotides agree with TRBD2. Looked up from germline, CDR1 is MGHRA and CDR2 is YSYEKL. The CDR3 is made up of 20 amino acids. J was trimmed by 6 bases and V by 4 bases; bases with no gene match: 22. The CDR3 spells CASSPRGGGMAGGVINEQFF. CDR3 nucleotide sequence: TGCGCCAGCAGCCCCCGCGGCGGAGGAATGGCGGGGGGGGTAATCAATGAGCAGTTCTTC.

The chain links TRBV6-5 to TRBJ2-3; D unclear. V was trimmed by 6 bases and J by 2 bases, leaving 6 bases between them. The germline gives CDR1 MNHEY, CDR2 SVGAGI. The CDR3 sequence is 12 residues long. The CDR3 region is CASRSDTDTQYF. CDR3 sequence (DNA): TGTGCCAGCAGGAGCGACACAGATACGCAGTATTTT.

This clone was observed once. The chain links TRBV5-1 to TRBJ2-1, with 10 bases that match TRBD2. The CDR3 is made up of 13 amino acids. Germline lookup yields CDR1 SGHRS and CDR2 YFSETQ. Trimming removed 7 bases from V and 7 bases from J; junction bases left unmatched: 5. CDR3 sequence reads: CASALAGGNEQFF. CDR3 coding DNA: TGCGCCAGCGCCTTAGCGGGGGGTAATGAGCAGTTCTTC.

In this sample, this clone turned up once. The chain couples TRBV30 to TRBJ1-1; 7 bases line up with TRBD1. Trimming took 1 base from V and 6 from J; bases not matched to a gene: 8. The CDR3 spans 14 residues. The germline V gene encodes CDR1 GTSNPN and CDR2 SVGIG (reference sequence). The CDR3: CAWSDQTGAPEAFF. The CDR3 DNA sequence: TGTGCCTGGAGTGATCAAACAGGGGCCCCTGAAGCTTTCTTT.